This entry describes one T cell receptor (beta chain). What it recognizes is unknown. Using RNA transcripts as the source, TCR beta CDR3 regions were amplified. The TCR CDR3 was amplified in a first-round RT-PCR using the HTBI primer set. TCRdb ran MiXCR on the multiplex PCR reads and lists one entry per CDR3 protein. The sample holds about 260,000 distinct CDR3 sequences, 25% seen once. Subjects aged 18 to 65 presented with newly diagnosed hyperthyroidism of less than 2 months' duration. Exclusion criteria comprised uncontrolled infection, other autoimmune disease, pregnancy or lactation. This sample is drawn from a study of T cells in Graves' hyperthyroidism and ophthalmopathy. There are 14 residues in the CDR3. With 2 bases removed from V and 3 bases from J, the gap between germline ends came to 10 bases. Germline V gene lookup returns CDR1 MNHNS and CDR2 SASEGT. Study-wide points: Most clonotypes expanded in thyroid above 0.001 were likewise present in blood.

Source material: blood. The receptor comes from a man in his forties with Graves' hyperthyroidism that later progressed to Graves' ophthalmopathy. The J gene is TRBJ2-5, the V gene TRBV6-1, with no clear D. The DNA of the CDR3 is TGTGCCAGCAGTGAATCACCCGCCGAAGAGACCCAGTACTTC. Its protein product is CASSESPAEETQYF.